One sample yielded the 14 T cell receptor beta chains listed below, sequenced in a study of identical twins. TCRdb recomputed calls from the 5' RACE reads with MiXCR, one row per CDR3 protein. This repertoire shows hundreds of thousands of distinct CDR3 sequences, 9% to 15% found once; its top ten account for more than 6%. These data were also reused for a study on yellow fever vaccine responses in identical twins.

The sample taken for sequencing was CD8+ T cells sorted from blood. These receptors came from a woman aged 18-29 years in good health.

The chain joins TRBV6-5 to TRBJ1-5; no reliable D call. Per germline, CDR1 MNHEY and CDR2 SVGAGI. Trimming cost V 6 bases and J 3 bases, with 12 bases left between them. The CDR3 length is 14 residues. The CDR3: CASSNSDPNQPQHF. The CDR3 bases are TGTGCCAGCAGCAACTCCGATCCCAATCAGCCCCAGCATTTT.

This chain uses TRBV7-2 with TRBJ1-4, with D tentatively TRBD1 (6 bases). V was clipped by 5 bases and J by 11 bases, with 24 bases between them. This CDR3 contains 16 residues. Germline V gives CDR1 SGHTA, CDR2 FQGNSA. CDR3 region: CASSGTSQGMAGKLFF. CDR3 DNA: TGTGCCAGCAGCGGAACGAGTCAGGGGATGGCCGGGAAACTGTTTTTT.

The chain combines TRBV3-1 with TRBJ2-1, with 8 positions matching TRBD2. After removal of 4 bases from V and 7 bases from J, the junction contained 9 bases not matched to a gene. Germline-derived CDR1 and CDR2 are LGHDT and YNNKEL (reference sequence). The CDR3 sequence is 15 residues long. The CDR3 protein is CASSPGGAWENEQFF. The CDR3, as DNA: TGTGCCAGCAGCCCCGGGGGGGCATGGGAAAATGAGCAGTTCTTC.

This clonotype came up a few times. The chain recombines TRBV12-3 or TRBV12-4 with TRBJ2-1; D gene unclear. Trimming took 3 bases from V and 9 from J, leaving 6 bases between them. This CDR3 region has 11 residues. The CDR3 loop is CASSFQVEQFF. The DNA of the CDR3 is TGTGCCAGCAGTTTCCAGGTTGAGCAGTTCTTC.

This sequence joins TRBV5-1 and TRBJ2-3; D possibly corresponds to TRBD2 (7 bases). Trimming pared 4 bases from V and 4 bases from J, leaving 19 bases between. This CDR3 is built from 16 residues. Germline values: CDR1 SGHRS, CDR2 YFSETQ. The CDR3 here is CASSPEGGATADTQYF. CDR3 nucleotide sequence: TGCGCCAGCAGCCCGGAAGGGGGGGCCACCGCAGATACGCAGTATTTT.

CDR3 region: CASSQGGTSGDTQYF. The CDR3 bases are TGTGCCAGCAGCCAAGGCGGGACTAGCGGAGATACGCAGTATTTT. V and J are TRBV3-1 and TRBJ2-3; 11 nucleotides agree with TRBD2. Trimming removed 1 base from V and 5 bases from J; junction bases left unmatched: 2. The CDR3 contains 15 residues. The germline V gene encodes CDR1 LGHDT and CDR2 YNNKEL (reference sequence).

This chain links TRBV11-2 with TRBJ1-6; TRBD1 might be the D (5 bases). CDR3 length: 16 amino acids. CDR1 and CDR2 (germline): SGHAT, FQNNGV. Trimming shortened V by 1 base and J by 2 bases, and 9 bases separated the two germline ends. DNA of the CDR3: TGTGCCAGCAGCTTAGGAGGGGCTACCTATAATTCACCCCTCCACTTT. Translation gives CASSLGGATYNSPLHF.

This clonotype was found a few times. The chain links TRBV5-1 to TRBJ2-1, with 11 bases lining up with TRBD2. J lost 5 bases, V lost 2 bases, and 6 bases had no gene match. This CDR3 is built from 16 residues. CDR1 and CDR2 (germline): SGHRS, YFSETQ. CDR3 in DNA: TGCGCCAGCAGCTTTGCTAGCGGGGGGTCGAACAATGAGCAGTTCTTC. Translation: CASSFASGGSNNEQFF.

This clonotype was seen a single time. The chain has TRBV19 and TRBJ2-7; 13 bases align to TRBD2. Germline CDR1 and CDR2: LNHDA and SQIVND (reference sequence). The CDR3 runs 19 residues. V dropped 1 base and J dropped 5; count of bases not matched to a gene: 14. CDR3 sequence reads: CASSIVVGLAGAKFHEQYF. The CDR3 region has the DNA TGTGCCAGTAGTATAGTGGTCGGACTAGCGGGAGCCAAATTCCACGAGCAGTACTTC. Together with reference TRBV19 and TRBJ2-7, the CDR3 gives the full variable domain: DGGITQSPKYLFRKEGQNVTLSCEQNLNHDAMYWYRQDPGQGLRLIYYSQIVNDFQKGDIAEGYSVSREKKESFPLTVTSAQKNPTAFYLCASSIVVGLAGAKFHEQYFGPGTRLTVT.

The chain combines TRBV6-1 with TRBJ2-6; tentatively, D is TRBD2 (5 bases). Germline CDR1 reads MNHNS; CDR2 reads SASEGT. The CDR3 covers 15 residues. Trimming left V 2 bases short and J 3 bases short, with 8 bases between. CDR3 DNA sequence: TGTGCCAGCAGTGAAATGAGGGATGGGGCCAACGTCCTGACTTTC. Its protein is CASSEMRDGANVLTF.

V and J are TRBV11-2 and TRBJ2-2; D uncertain. CDR1 and CDR2 (germline): SGHAT, FQNNGV. The V and J ends lost 4 bases and 4 bases respectively, with 13 bases between them. This CDR3 has 15 amino acids. As DNA, the CDR3 is TGTGCCAGCAGCTACAGCTTCATCGGCACCGGGGAGCTGTTTTTT. It codes for CASSYSFIGTGELFF.

This clonotype was detected a few times. This chain joins TRBV28 and TRBJ2-6; tentative D call: TRBD2 (5 bases). Germline CDR1 reads MDHEN; CDR2 reads SYDVKM. The CDR3 spans 16 residues. CDR3 loop: CASYSLRVSGANVLTF. The CDR3, as DNA: TGTGCTTCGTACTCCTTGAGGGTCTCTGGGGCCAACGTCCTGACTTTC.

This clonotype was observed a handful of times. This chain joins TRBV5-1 and TRBJ1-1; 10 bases match TRBD1. The CDR3 spans 12 residues. V gave up 6 bases and J gave up 5 bases; unmatched junction bases: 1. Germline CDR1 reads SGHRS; CDR2 reads YFSETQ. CDR3 region: CASMGQGTEAFF. The DNA of the CDR3 is TGCGCCAGCATGGGACAGGGGACTGAAGCTTTCTTT.

This clonotype showed up many times. The chain links TRBV13 to TRBJ1-1, with a tentative D call TRBD1 (6 bases). Germline CDR1 is PRHDT and CDR2 is FYEKMQ (reference sequence). This CDR3 spans 15 amino acids. V dropped 6 bases and J dropped 0 bases, with 14 bases sitting between them. The CDR3 DNA reads TGTGCCAGCAGGGTAAGGGGGGGGATGAACACTGAAGCTTTCTTT. Residues: CASRVRGGMNTEAFF.